Included here is one TCR beta chain sequence, with context. This sample is drawn from a study of blood T cell repertoires in COVID-19. Study details: There were acute and convalescent COVID-19 samples, and they came from the United States, Italy and Spain. Sources were T cells, B-cell-depleted T cells, or PBMCs; the material itself was cDNA or gDNA.

Authors' methods: Researchers report that nucleated cell counts were estimated from reference gene primer amplification. Measured with immunoSEQ multiplex PCR; TCRdb has only the in-frame clones, and not every one. The V and J calls and clone size were taken over from that table, and D and trimming were inferred from the DNA. The profile shows about 97,000 clones, about 85% of them singletons. The sample was peripheral blood. The TCR was taken from a man between 60 and 75 years old with acute or convalescent COVID-19.

The chain's CDR3 is CASSYLRTGLPEPQHF. CDR3 bases: TGTGCCAGCAGTTATTTAAGGACAGGTTTGCCGGAGCCCCAGCATTTT. V gene TRBV27 combines with J gene TRBJ1-5; the match to TRBD1 covers 7 bases. With V trimmed by 4 bases and J by 8 bases, 14 bases remained unmatched. CDR1 is MNHEY and CDR2 is SMNVEV in the germline V gene (reference sequence). CDR3 size: 16 residues.